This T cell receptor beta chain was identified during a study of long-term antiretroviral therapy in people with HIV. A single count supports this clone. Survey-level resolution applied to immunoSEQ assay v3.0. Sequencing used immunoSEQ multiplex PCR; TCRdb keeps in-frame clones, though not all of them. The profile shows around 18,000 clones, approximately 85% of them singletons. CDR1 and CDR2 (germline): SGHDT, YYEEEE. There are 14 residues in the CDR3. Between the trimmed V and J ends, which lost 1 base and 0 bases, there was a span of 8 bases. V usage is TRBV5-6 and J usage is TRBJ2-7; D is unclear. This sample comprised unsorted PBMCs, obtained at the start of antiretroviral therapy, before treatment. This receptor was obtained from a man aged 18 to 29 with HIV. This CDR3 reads CASSLITVSYEQYF. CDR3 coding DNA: TGTGCCAGCAGCTTGATCACAGTCTCCTACGAGCAGTACTTC. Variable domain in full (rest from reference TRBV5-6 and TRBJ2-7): DAGVTQSPTHLIKTRGQQVTLRCSPKSGHDTVSWYQQALGQGPQFIFQYYEEEERQRGNFPDRFSGHQFPNYSSELNVNALLLGDSALYLCASSLITVSYEQYFGPGTRLTVT.